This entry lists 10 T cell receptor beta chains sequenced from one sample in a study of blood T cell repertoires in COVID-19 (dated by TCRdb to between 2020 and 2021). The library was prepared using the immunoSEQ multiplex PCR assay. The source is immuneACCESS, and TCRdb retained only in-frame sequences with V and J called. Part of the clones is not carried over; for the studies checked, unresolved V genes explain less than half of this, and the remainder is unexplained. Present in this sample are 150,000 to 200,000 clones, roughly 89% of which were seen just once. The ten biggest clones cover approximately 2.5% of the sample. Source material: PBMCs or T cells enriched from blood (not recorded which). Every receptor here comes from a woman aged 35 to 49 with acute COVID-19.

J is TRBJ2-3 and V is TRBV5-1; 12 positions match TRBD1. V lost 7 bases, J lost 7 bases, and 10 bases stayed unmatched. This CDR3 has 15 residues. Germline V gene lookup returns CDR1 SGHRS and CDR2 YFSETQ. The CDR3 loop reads CASGAGTGGANTQYF. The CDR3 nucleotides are TGCGCCAGCGGGGCCGGGACAGGGGGCGCGAATACGCAGTATTTT.

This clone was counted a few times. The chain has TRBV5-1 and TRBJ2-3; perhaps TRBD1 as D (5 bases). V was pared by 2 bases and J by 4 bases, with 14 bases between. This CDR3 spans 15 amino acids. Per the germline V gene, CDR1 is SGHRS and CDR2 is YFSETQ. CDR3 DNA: TGCGCCAGCAGCTTAGATTCAGGGCGCTCAGATACGCAGTATTTT. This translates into CASSLDSGRSDTQYF.

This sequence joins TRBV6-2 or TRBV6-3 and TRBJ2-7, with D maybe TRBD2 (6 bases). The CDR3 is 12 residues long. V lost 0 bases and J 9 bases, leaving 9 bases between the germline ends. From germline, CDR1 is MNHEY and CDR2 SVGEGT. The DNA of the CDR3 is TGTGCCAGCAGTTACTCGTCGGGGGTGCAGTACTTC. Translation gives CASSYSSGVQYF.

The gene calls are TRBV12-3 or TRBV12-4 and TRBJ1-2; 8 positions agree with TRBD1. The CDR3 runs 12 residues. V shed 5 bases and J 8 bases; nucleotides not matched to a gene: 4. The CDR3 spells CASSPTGVGYTF. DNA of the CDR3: TGTGCCAGCAGTCCGACAGGGGTCGGCTACACCTTC.

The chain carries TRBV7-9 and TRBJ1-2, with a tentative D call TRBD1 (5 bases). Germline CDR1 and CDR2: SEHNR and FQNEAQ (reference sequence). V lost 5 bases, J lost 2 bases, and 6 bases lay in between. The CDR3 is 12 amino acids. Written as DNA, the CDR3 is TGTGCCAGCAGCCCAGGGAACTATGGCTACACCTTC. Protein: CASSPGNYGYTF.

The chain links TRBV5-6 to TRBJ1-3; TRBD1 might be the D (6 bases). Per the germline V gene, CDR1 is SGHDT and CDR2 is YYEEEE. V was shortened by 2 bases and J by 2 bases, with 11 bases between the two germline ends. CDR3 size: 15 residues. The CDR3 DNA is TGTGCCAGCAGCTTCCCACAGGGAGCTGGAAACACCATATATTTT. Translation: CASSFPQGAGNTIYF.

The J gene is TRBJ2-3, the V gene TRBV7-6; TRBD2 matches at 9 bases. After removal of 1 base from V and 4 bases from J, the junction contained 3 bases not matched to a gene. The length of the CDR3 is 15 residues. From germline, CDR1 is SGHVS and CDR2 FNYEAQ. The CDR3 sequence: CASSLGGRVSDTQYF. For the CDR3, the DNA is TGTGCCAGCAGCTTAGGCGGGAGGGTCTCAGATACGCAGTATTTT.

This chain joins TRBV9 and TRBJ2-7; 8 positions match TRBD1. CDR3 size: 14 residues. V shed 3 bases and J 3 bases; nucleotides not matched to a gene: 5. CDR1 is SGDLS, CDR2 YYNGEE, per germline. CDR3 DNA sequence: TGTGCCAGCAGCGCAGGGACAGGCGTCTACGAGCAGTACTTC. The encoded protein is CASSAGTGVYEQYF.

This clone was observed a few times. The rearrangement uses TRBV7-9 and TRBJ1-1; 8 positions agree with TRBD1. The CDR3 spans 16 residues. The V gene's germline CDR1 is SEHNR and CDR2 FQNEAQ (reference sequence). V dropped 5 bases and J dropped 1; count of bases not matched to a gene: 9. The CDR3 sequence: CASSLLPGQANTEAFF. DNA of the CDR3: TGTGCCAGCAGCCTACTCCCGGGACAGGCGAACACTGAAGCTTTCTTT.

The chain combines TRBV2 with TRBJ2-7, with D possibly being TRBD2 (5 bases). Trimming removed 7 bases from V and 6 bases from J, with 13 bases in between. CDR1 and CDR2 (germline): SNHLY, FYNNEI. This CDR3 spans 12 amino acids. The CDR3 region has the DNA TGTGCCAGCACGAGGGAGCGTGGCGAGCAGTACTTC. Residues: CASTRERGEQYF.